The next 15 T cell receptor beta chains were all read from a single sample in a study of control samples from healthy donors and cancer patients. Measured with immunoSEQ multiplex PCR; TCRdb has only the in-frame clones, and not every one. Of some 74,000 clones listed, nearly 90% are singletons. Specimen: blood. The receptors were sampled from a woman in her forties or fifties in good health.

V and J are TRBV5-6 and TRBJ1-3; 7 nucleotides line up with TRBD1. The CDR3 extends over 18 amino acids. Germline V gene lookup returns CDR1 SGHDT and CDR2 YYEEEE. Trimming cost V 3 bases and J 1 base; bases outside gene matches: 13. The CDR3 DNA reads TGTGCCAGCAGCTGGGTGGGAGACAGGGCGTTATCTGGAAACACCATATATTTT. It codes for CASSWVGDRALSGNTIYF.

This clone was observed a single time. CDR3 in DNA: TGTGCCGCCTCTCCGGGCGGGGGTGAGCAGTTCTTC. Its translation: CAASPGGGEQFF. The chain is built from TRBV10-3 and TRBJ2-1, with 7 bases matching TRBD2. The V gene end was trimmed by 11 bases and the J gene end by 9 bases; junction bases not matched to a gene: 10. Germline V CDR1 and CDR2: ENHRY, SYGVKD. The CDR3 runs 12 residues.

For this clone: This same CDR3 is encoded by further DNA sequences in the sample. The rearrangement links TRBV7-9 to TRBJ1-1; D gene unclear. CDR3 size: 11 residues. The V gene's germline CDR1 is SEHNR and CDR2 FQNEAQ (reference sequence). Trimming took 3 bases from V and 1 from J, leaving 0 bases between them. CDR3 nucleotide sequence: TGTGCCAGCAGCTTGAACACTGAAGCTTTCTTT. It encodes CASSLNTEAFF.

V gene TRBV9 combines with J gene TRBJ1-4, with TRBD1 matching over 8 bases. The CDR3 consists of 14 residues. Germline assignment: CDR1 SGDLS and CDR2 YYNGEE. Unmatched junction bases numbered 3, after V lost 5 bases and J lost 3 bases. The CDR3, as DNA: TGTGCCAGCAGGGGACAGGAGGCTAATGAAAAACTGTTTTTT. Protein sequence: CASRGQEANEKLFF. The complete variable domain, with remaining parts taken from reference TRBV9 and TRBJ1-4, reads DSGVTQTPKHLITATGQRVTLRCSPRSGDLSVYWYQQSLDQGLQFLIQYYNGEERAKGNILERFSAQQFPDLHSELNLSSLELGDSALYFCASRGQEANEKLFFGSGTQLSVL.

CDR3 amino acids: CASSHLPGTGGVKQFF. For the CDR3, the DNA is TGTGCCAGCAGCCACCTACCCGGGACAGGGGGGGTTAAGCAGTTCTTC. The chain recombines TRBV4-2 with TRBJ2-1; 11 bases are shared with TRBD1. Trimming at V came to 3 bases and at J to 11 bases, leaving 12 bases not matched to a gene. Germline V CDR1 and CDR2: LGHNA, YNFKEQ. CDR3 length: 16 amino acids.

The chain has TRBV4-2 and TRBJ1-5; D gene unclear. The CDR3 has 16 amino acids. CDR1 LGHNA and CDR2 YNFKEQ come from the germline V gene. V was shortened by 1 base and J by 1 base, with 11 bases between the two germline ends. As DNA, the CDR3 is TGTGCCAGCAGCCAAGTCGGCGGGCCCAGCAATCAGCCCCAGCATTTT. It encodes CASSQVGGPSNQPQHF.

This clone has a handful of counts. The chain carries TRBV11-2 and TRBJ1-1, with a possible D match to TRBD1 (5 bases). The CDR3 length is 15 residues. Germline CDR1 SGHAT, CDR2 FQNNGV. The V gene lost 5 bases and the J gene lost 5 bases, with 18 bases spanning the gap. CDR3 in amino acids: CASSRGDGGGTEAFF. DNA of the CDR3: TGTGCCAGCAGCCGGGGGGACGGGGGAGGTACTGAAGCTTTCTTT.

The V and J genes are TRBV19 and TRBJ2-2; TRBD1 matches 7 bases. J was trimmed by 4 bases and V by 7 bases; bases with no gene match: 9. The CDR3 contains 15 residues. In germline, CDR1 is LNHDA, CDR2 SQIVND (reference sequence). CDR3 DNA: TGTGCCAGTACCTACGGACAGGTGACCACCGGGGAGCTGTTTTTT. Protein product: CASTYGQVTTGELFF. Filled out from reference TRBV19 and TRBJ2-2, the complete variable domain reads DGGITQSPKYLFRKEGQNVTLSCEQNLNHDAMYWYRQDPGQGLRLIYYSQIVNDFQKGDIAEGYSVSREKKESFPLTVTSAQKNPTAFYLCASTYGQVTTGELFFGEGSRLTVL.

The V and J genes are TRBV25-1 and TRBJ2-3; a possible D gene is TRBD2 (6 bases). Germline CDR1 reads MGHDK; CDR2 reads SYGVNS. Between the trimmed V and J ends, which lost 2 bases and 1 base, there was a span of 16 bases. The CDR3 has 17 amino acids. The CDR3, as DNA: TGTGCCAGCAGTGAACGTCCCGGGGGTGGAGGCACAGATACGCAGTATTTT. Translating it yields CASSERPGGGGTDTQYF.

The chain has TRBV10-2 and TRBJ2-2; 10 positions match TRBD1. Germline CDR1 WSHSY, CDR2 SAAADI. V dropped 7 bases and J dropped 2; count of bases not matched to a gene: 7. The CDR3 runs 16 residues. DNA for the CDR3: TGCGCCAGCATTAGGGACAGGGGCCCCAACACCGGGGAGCTGTTTTTT. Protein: CASIRDRGPNTGELFF.

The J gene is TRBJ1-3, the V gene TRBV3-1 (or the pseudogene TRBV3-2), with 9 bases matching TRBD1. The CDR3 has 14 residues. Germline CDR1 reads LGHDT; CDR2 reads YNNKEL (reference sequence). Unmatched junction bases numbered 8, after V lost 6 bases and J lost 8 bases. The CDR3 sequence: CASRATGGVYTIYF. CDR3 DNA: TGTGCCAGCAGGGCGACAGGGGGAGTATACACCATATATTTT.

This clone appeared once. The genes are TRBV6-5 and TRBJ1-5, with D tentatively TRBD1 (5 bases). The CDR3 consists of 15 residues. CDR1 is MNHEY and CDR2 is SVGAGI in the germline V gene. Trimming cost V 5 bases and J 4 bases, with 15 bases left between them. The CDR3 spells CASSTGDSPNQPQHF. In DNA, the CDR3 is TGTGCCAGCAGTACGGGCGACAGCCCAAATCAGCCCCAGCATTTT.

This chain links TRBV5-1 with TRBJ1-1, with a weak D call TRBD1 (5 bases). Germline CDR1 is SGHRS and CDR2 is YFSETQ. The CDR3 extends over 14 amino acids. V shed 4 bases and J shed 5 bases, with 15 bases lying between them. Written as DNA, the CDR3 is TGCGCCAGCAGCACGGGACTGCGGGAAACTGAAGCTTTCTTT. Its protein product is CASSTGLRETEAFF.

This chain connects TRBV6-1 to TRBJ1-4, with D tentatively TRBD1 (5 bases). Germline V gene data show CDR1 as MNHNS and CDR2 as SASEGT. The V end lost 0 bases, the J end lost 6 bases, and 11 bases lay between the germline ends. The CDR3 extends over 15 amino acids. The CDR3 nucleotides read TGTGCCAGCAGTGAAGCGGACGGGGGACATGAAAAACTGTTTTTT. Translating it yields CASSEADGGHEKLFF.

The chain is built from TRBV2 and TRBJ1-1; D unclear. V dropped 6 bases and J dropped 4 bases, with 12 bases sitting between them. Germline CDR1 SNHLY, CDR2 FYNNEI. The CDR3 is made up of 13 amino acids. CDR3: CASRLEAITEAFF. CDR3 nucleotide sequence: TGTGCCAGCAGACTGGAGGCAATCACTGAAGCTTTCTTT. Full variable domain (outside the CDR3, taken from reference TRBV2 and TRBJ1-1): EPEVTQTPSHQVTQMGQEVILRCVPISNHLYFYWYRQILGQKVEFLVSFYNNEISEKSEIFDDQFSVERPDGSNFTLKIRSTKLEDSAMYFCASRLEAITEAFFGQGTRLTVV.